The next 7 T cell receptor beta chains were all read from a single sample in a study of radiation and T cells in renal cell carcinoma. The protocol was immunoSEQ multiplex PCR, while the TCRdb copy is restricted to in-frame clones and leaves out a portion. The table has more than 65,000 clones, just over 85% seen once. Time point described: blood 2 weeks post-SBRT. Documented treatment: 15 Gy SBRT to primary tumor, nephrectomy 4 weeks later. The sample was blood, taken from a patient whose treatment included radiotherapy and nephrectomy. Receptors originate from a woman between 45 and 60 years old with renal cell carcinoma.

The chain has TRBV27 and TRBJ1-1; D is perhaps TRBD1 (5 bases). The CDR3 runs to 16 residues. Trimming took off 6 bases at V and 5 bases at J, with 22 bases between the two ends. The germline CDR1 and CDR2 sequences are MNHEY and SMNVEV (reference sequence). CDR3 protein: CASSRSVKWGATEAFF. The DNA for the CDR3 is TGTGCCAGCAGCCGCTCCGTGAAGTGGGGCGCGACTGAAGCTTTCTTT.

The V gene is TRBV10-3, the J gene TRBJ2-1; the D gene is possibly TRBD2 (6 bases). Germline V gene data show CDR1 as ENHRY and CDR2 as SYGVKD. The CDR3 is 14 residues long. Trimming shortened V by 6 bases and J by 3 bases, and 12 bases separated the two germline ends. This chain's CDR3 is CAISYTGLYNEQFF. In nucleotides, the CDR3 is TGTGCCATCAGCTACACGGGACTCTACAATGAGCAGTTCTTC.

The CDR3 loop reads CASSWPDRQRTDTQYF. The CDR3 DNA reads TGTGCCAGCAGCTGGCCGGACAGGCAAAGAACAGATACGCAGTATTTT. This chain links TRBV7-8 with TRBJ2-3; 7 nucleotides match TRBD1. Losses at the gene ends were 4 bases for V and 3 bases for J; bases not matched to a gene: 10. This CDR3 has 16 amino acids. Per germline, CDR1 SGHVS and CDR2 FQNEAQ.

The chain uses TRBV14 and TRBJ1-3; no definite D call. Looked up from germline, CDR1 is SGHDN and CDR2 is FVKESK. This CDR3 region has 14 residues. V was pared by 0 bases and J by 1 base, with 4 bases between. This chain's CDR3 is CASSQEVSGNTIYF. The CDR3 DNA follows: TGTGCCAGCAGCCAAGAGGTGTCTGGAAACACCATATATTTT.

This rearrangement joins TRBV19 to TRBJ2-2; maybe TRBD1 (6 bases). V was shortened by 9 bases and J by 4 bases, with 15 bases between the two germline ends. Germline CDR1 is LNHDA and CDR2 is SQIVND (reference sequence). The CDR3 runs 14 residues. The CDR3 sequence is CASSTGILTGELFF. For the CDR3, the DNA is TGTGCCAGCAGCACAGGGATCCTCACCGGGGAGCTGTTTTTT. Together with reference TRBV19 and TRBJ2-2, the CDR3 gives the full variable domain: DGGITQSPKYLFRKEGQNVTLSCEQNLNHDAMYWYRQDPGQGLRLIYYSQIVNDFQKGDIAEGYSVSREKKESFPLTVTSAQKNPTAFYLCASSTGILTGELFFGEGSRLTVL.

The chain combines TRBV4-3 with TRBJ2-1, with 14 bases matching TRBD2. CDR1 and CDR2 (germline): LGHNA, YSLEER. The CDR3 is 17 residues long. After removal of 0 bases from V and 9 bases from J, the junction contained 7 bases not matched to a gene. For the CDR3, the DNA is TGCGCCAGCAGCCAAGATATCGGGACTAGCGGGAGCACTGAGCAGTTCTTC. Amino acids: CASSQDIGTSGSTEQFF.

The table lists this clone with a few counts. The gene calls are TRBV27 and TRBJ1-1; D is ambiguous. In germline, CDR1 is MNHEY, CDR2 SMNVEV (reference sequence). The CDR3 extends over 14 amino acids. The V end was cut by 3 bases, the J end by 3 bases, with 11 bases between. The CDR3 spells CASSLAGRDTEAFF. CDR3 coding DNA: TGTGCCAGCAGTTTGGCGGGTAGGGACACTGAAGCTTTCTTT.